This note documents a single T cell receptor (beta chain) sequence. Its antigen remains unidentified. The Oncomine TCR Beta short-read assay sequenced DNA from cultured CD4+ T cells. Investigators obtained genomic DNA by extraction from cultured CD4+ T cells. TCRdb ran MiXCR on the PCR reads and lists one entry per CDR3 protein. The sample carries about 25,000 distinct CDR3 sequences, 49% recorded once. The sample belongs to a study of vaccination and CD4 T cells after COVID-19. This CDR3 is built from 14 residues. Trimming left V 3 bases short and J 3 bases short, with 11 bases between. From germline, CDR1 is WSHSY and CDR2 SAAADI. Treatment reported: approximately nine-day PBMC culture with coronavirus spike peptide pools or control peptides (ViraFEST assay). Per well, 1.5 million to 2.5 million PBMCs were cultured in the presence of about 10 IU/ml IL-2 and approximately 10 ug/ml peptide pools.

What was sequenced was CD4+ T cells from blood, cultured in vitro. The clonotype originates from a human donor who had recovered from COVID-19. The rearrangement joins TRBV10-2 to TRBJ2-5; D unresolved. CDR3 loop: CASSDNRPEETQYF. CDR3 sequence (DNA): TGCGCCAGCAGTGATAACAGACCTGAAGAGACCCAGTACTTC.